This TCR beta chain is drawn from a study of blood T cell repertoires in COVID-19. The wider study: The cDNA or gDNA used as material had been derived from T cells, B-cell-depleted T cells, or PBMCs.

Libraries were prepared by immunoSEQ multiplex PCR; TCRdb keeps only in-frame clonotypes and omits some of them. This table has more than 300,000 clones, roughly 90% appearing once. CDR1 is MNHNS, CDR2 SASEGT, per germline. V dropped 2 bases and J dropped 10; count of bases not matched to a gene: 7. The CDR3 is 14 residues long. The source material was peripheral blood. This receptor was obtained from a man between 18 and 29 years old who had recovered from COVID-19. The chain employs TRBV6-1 and TRBJ1-2; TRBD1 aligns across 10 bases. The CDR3 is CASSESTGGLAYTF. CDR3 DNA: TGTGCCAGCAGTGAATCGACAGGGGGCTTAGCCTACACCTTC.